The 21 T cell receptor beta chains below were found in one sample sequenced in a study of shared clonotypes between healthy human individuals. Profiling relied on immunoSEQ multiplex PCR, and the TCRdb table lists in-frame clones only, not all of them. The sample lists around 200,000 clones; approximately 95% were seen once. The sequenced material came from naive CD4+ T cells sorted from blood. Subset: CD45RA+ positively selected. The receptors originated from a woman in her 30s in good health.

V usage is TRBV28 and J usage is TRBJ1-5; D unresolved. The CDR3 contains 12 residues. Germline assignment: CDR1 MDHEN and CDR2 SYDVKM. Trimming pared 6 bases from V and 0 bases from J, leaving 3 bases between. The CDR3 DNA is TGTGCCAGCAGATATAGCAATCAGCCCCAGCATTTT. Its protein is CASRYSNQPQHF.

This clone was seen a single time. The chain recombines TRBV20-1 with TRBJ1-2; TRBD1 might be the D (5 bases). Trimming took off 7 bases at V and 7 bases at J, with 10 bases between the two ends. Germline values: CDR1 DFQATT, CDR2 SNEGSKA (reference sequence). The CDR3 sequence is 10 residues long. CDR3 DNA sequence: TGCAGTGAGCAGGGCCTTGGCTACACCTTC. As protein: CSEQGLGYTF.

This chain joins TRBV5-3 and TRBJ2-3; 7 positions match TRBD2. TRBV5-3 is an ORF, and what it does is uncertain. The CDR3 is made up of 15 amino acids. J lost 7 bases, V lost 4 bases, and 12 bases had no gene match. CDR3 bases: TGTGCCAGAAGCACTACCGGGACTACCCATAATACGCAGTATTTT. Protein product: CARSTTGTTHNTQYF.

The chain uses TRBV19 and TRBJ2-6, with 9 nucleotides matching TRBD1. The germline CDR1 and CDR2 sequences are LNHDA and SQIVND (reference sequence). This CDR3 spans 17 amino acids. The V segment lost 5 bases and the J segment 1 base; nucleotides outside the gene matches: 6. CDR3 nucleotide sequence: TGTGCCAGTAGTGCCGGGACAGGGTATTCTGGGGCCAACGTCCTGACTTTC. Its translation is CASSAGTGYSGANVLTF.

This chain connects TRBV15 to TRBJ1-2; 8 nucleotides match TRBD1. The CDR3 is 14 residues long. Trimming removed 0 bases from V and 8 bases from J; junction bases left unmatched: 5. Germline assignment: CDR1 LNHNV and CDR2 YYDKDF (reference sequence). CDR3 bases: TGTGCCACCAGCAGAGACGCAGGGGGCAAAGGCTACACCTTC. Encoded protein: CATSRDAGGKGYTF.

This clone occurred once. The chain carries TRBV29-1 and TRBJ2-2, with 9 bases fitting TRBD2. J lost 7 bases, V lost 4 bases, and 4 bases had no gene match. This CDR3 spans 13 amino acids. Germline V gene lookup returns CDR1 SQVTM and CDR2 ANQGSEA. CDR3 residues: CSVVAGGVGELFF. As DNA, the CDR3 is TGCAGCGTTGTCGCGGGAGGGGTCGGGGAGCTGTTTTTT.

The V and J genes are TRBV5-1 and TRBJ1-3; maybe TRBD1 (5 bases). V was cut by 4 bases and J by 0 bases, with 11 bases left in between. The CDR3 has 15 residues. Germline CDR1 reads SGHRS; CDR2 reads YFSETQ. This CDR3 reads CASSVDSSSGNTIYF. DNA for the CDR3: TGCGCCAGCAGCGTAGACAGTAGCTCTGGAAACACCATATATTTT.

The J gene is TRBJ2-3, the V gene TRBV27; TRBD2 matches 11 bases. The V segment lost 8 bases and the J segment 0 bases; nucleotides outside the gene matches: 10. This CDR3 comprises 17 residues. CDR1 MNHEY and CDR2 SMNVEV come from the germline V gene (reference sequence). The CDR3 sequence: CASSYSGRVPSTDTQYF. The CDR3 DNA is TGTGCCAGCTCTTATAGCGGGAGGGTTCCTAGCACAGATACGCAGTATTTT.

Here the CDR3 DNA reads TGTGCCAGCACCCCTTTTGGCCGGTACGAGCAGTACTTC. Encoded protein: CASTPFGRYEQYF. The J gene is TRBJ2-7, the V gene TRBV2; no clear D gene. The length of the CDR3 is 13 residues. Germline V gene sequence: CDR1 SNHLY, CDR2 FYNNEI. V dropped 7 bases and J dropped 4 bases, with 14 bases sitting between them. Combining the CDR3 with reference TRBV2 and TRBJ2-7 gives the whole variable domain EPEVTQTPSHQVTQMGQEVILRCVPISNHLYFYWYRQILGQKVEFLVSFYNNEISEKSEIFDDQFSVERPDGSNFTLKIRSTKLEDSAMYFCASTPFGRYEQYFGPGTRLTVT.

This sequence joins TRBV15 and TRBJ2-7; 10 bases agree with TRBD1. V lost 3 bases to trimming and J lost 4 bases; unmatched junction nucleotides: 3. The CDR3 contains 14 residues. Germline assignment: CDR1 LNHNV and CDR2 YYDKDF (reference sequence). The CDR3 DNA sequence: TGTGCCACCAGCAGCTGGGACAGGGGATACGAGCAGTACTTC. Amino acids: CATSSWDRGYEQYF.

This clone appeared a single time. The chain links TRBV19 to TRBJ2-1; D gene unclear. Germline loops: CDR1 LNHDA, CDR2 SQIVND (reference sequence). The CDR3 contains 14 residues. Trimming took off 3 bases at V and 0 bases at J, with 6 bases between the two ends. The CDR3 loop reads CASSIGSSYNEQFF. The CDR3 bases are TGTGCCAGTAGTATTGGTAGCTCCTACAATGAGCAGTTCTTC.

This clone was counted between two and nine times. The V call is TRBV11-3, the J call TRBJ2-7; no firm D call. V was clipped by 6 bases and J by 7 bases, with 7 bases between them. The CDR3 spans 10 residues. Germline CDR1 reads SGHNT; CDR2 reads YENEEA. DNA for the CDR3: TGTGCCAGCAGACGGTGGGAGCAGTACTTC. This gives the protein CASRRWEQYF.

The rearrangement links TRBV5-6 to TRBJ2-5; D is possibly TRBD1 (6 bases). The J call is in doubt because the DNA end fits TRBJ2-7 better. Germline CDR1 and CDR2: SGHDT and YYEEEE. The CDR3 spans 15 residues. The CDR3 spells CASSLKQGLRYEQYF. The CDR3 bases are TGTGCCAGCAGCCTAAAACAGGGCCTTCGCTACGAGCAGTACTTC.

The gene calls are TRBV28 and TRBJ2-7; 10 bases fit TRBD1. J was trimmed by 5 bases and V by 2 bases; bases with no gene match: 6. The CDR3 is 15 residues long. CDR1 is MDHEN and CDR2 is SYDVKM in the germline V gene. The CDR3 nucleotides are TGTGCCAGCAGTTTACCTGGACAGGGGGGCAACGAGCAGTACTTC. Translated, it gives CASSLPGQGGNEQYF. Combining the CDR3 with reference TRBV28 and TRBJ2-7 gives the whole variable domain DVKVTQSSRYLVKRTGEKVFLECVQDMDHENMFWYRQDPGLGLRLIYFSYDVKMKEKGDIPEGYSVSREKKERFSLILESASTNQTSMYLCASSLPGQGGNEQYFGPGTRLTVT.

The chain has TRBV9 and TRBJ1-1, with 7 bases identical to TRBD1. Per germline, CDR1 SGDLS and CDR2 YYNGEE. V was pared by 3 bases and J by 10 bases, with 9 bases of the junction left unmatched. This CDR3 comprises 13 residues. CDR3 protein: CASSGGTALVAFF. DNA for the CDR3: TGTGCCAGCAGCGGCGGGACAGCCTTGGTAGCTTTCTTT.

The chain uses TRBV6-1 and TRBJ1-5; D perhaps matches TRBD1 (5 bases). The CDR3 is 14 amino acids. Trimming took off 6 bases at V and 7 bases at J, with 16 bases between the two ends. Per germline, CDR1 MNHNS and CDR2 SASEGT. CDR3 amino acids: CASSKQVPGQPQHF. In DNA, the CDR3 is TGTGCCAGCAGCAAACAGGTTCCCGGGCAGCCCCAGCATTTT.

This chain joins TRBV11-3 and TRBJ1-1; no definite D call. The CDR3 length is 15 residues. Germline V lookup: CDR1 SGHNT, CDR2 YENEEA. V lost 5 bases and J lost 1, with 14 bases in between. CDR3 DNA: TGTGCCAGCAGCCCAGGAAGACGAGGGAACACTGAAGCTTTCTTT. Its protein product is CASSPGRRGNTEAFF.

The J gene is TRBJ2-1, the V gene TRBV7-3, with D perhaps TRBD1 (6 bases). Trimming removed 0 bases at V and 5 bases at J, with 8 bases between. Germline assignment: CDR1 SGHTA and CDR2 FQGTGA. The CDR3 has 14 amino acids. In nucleotides, the CDR3 is TGTGCCAGCAGCTTAACGGGGGCTGACAATGAGCAGTTCTTC. Protein product: CASSLTGADNEQFF.

The V and J genes are TRBV7-9 and TRBJ2-5; 9 bases agree with TRBD1. The CDR3 covers 14 residues. The ends lost 3 bases at V and 4 bases at J; junction bases unmatched: 3. Per the germline V gene, CDR1 is SEHNR and CDR2 is FQNEAQ (reference sequence). CDR3 DNA sequence: TGTGCCAGCAGCTTTGAACAGGGGGCAGAGACCCAGTACTTC. Its translation: CASSFEQGAETQYF.

This sequence joins TRBV6-6 and TRBJ2-7; tentative D call: TRBD2 (5 bases). Germline values: CDR1 MNHNY, CDR2 SVGAGI (reference sequence). This CDR3 has 14 residues. Trimming removed 0 bases from V and 3 bases from J, with 9 bases in between. CDR3 nucleotides: TGTGCCAGCAGTTACTCGAGAGGGATCTACGAGCAGTACTTC. Its translation: CASSYSRGIYEQYF.

The V and J genes are TRBV19 and TRBJ2-1; 7 bases align to TRBD1. V lost 7 bases, J lost 6 bases, and 12 bases stayed unmatched. Germline CDR1 and CDR2: LNHDA and SQIVND (reference sequence). CDR3 length: 15 amino acids. CDR3: CASIARQGVANEQFF. The DNA of the CDR3 is TGTGCCAGTATAGCTAGACAGGGAGTAGCCAATGAGCAGTTCTTC.